The 12 T cell receptor beta chains below all came from one sample that was sequenced in a study of OX40 agonist ivuxolimab in advanced cancers. The data were produced by immunoSEQ multiplex PCR, yet TCRdb's version contains in-frame clones alone and is incomplete. The data hold 77,000 or so clones, with around 85% observed a single time. The sample consisted of CD4+ or CD8+ T cells sorted from blood, taken in a trial of the OX40 agonist ivuxolimab. These receptors originate from an adult with an advanced solid tumor such as melanoma, head and neck, liver or kidney cancer.

This clone has just one count. This sequence joins TRBV15 and TRBJ2-7; no reliable D call. CDR3 size: 13 residues. V was cut by 1 base and J by 4 bases, with 8 bases left in between. CDR1 is LNHNV and CDR2 is YYDKDF in the germline V gene (reference sequence). CDR3 in amino acids: CATSRVQSYEQYF. The DNA for the CDR3 is TGTGCCACCAGCAGAGTGCAGTCTTACGAGCAGTACTTC.

V usage is TRBV7-2 and J usage is TRBJ1-1; no definite D call. Per germline, CDR1 SGHTA and CDR2 FQGNSA. This CDR3 spans 14 amino acids. Trimming left V 4 bases short and J 0 bases short, with 9 bases between. This chain's CDR3 is CASSSRQMNTEAFF. CDR3 bases: TGTGCCAGCAGCTCCCGACAAATGAACACTGAAGCTTTCTTT.

This chain uses TRBV27 with TRBJ1-2; D call uncertain. Germline V gene data show CDR1 as MNHEY and CDR2 as SMNVEV (reference sequence). The ends were cut back, 5 bases at V and 1 base at J, with 5 bases in the middle. The CDR3 spans 12 residues. In nucleotides, the CDR3 is TGTGCCAGCAGTCCAAATAACTATGGCTACACCTTC. The encoded protein is CASSPNNYGYTF.

The chain carries TRBV6-1 and TRBJ2-1, with TRBD1 identical over 9 bases. From germline, CDR1 is MNHNS and CDR2 SASEGT. The CDR3 is 16 residues long. The trim removed 3 bases at V and 3 bases at J, leaving 6 bases unmatched. CDR3 sequence reads: CASSERTGVLYNEQFF. The CDR3 coding sequence is TGTGCCAGCAGTGAGAGGACAGGGGTCCTCTACAATGAGCAGTTCTTC.

The chain employs TRBV7-9 and TRBJ2-3, with a weak D call TRBD1 (6 bases). The CDR3 has 15 residues. Germline values: CDR1 SEHNR, CDR2 FQNEAQ (reference sequence). The V end lost 1 base, the J end lost 2 bases, and 10 bases lay between the germline ends. The CDR3 region has the DNA TGTGCCAGCAGCTTAGAGGGGGACGTCACAGATACGCAGTATTTT. It specifies CASSLEGDVTDTQYF.

The chain is built from TRBV6-4 and TRBJ2-2; D unresolved. Germline CDR1 and CDR2: MRHNA and SNTAGT. Between the trimmed V and J ends, which lost 4 bases and 4 bases, there was a span of 7 bases. The CDR3 length is 13 residues. As DNA, the CDR3 is TGTGCCAGCAGTGCTATAGTCACCGGGGAGCTGTTTTTT. This gives the protein CASSAIVTGELFF.

The V gene is TRBV6-1, the J gene TRBJ2-5, with TRBD2 identical over 7 bases. Germline CDR1 MNHNS, CDR2 SASEGT. The V gene end was trimmed by 2 bases and the J gene end by 5 bases; junction bases not matched to a gene: 5. CDR3 length: 14 amino acids. The CDR3, as DNA: TGTGCCAGCAGTGAACTAGCGGTAGGGGAGACCCAGTACTTC. It yields the protein CASSELAVGETQYF.

The chain joins TRBV29-1 to TRBJ2-3; 8 bases agree with TRBD2. Germline V gene lookup returns CDR1 SQVTM and CDR2 ANQGSEA. This CDR3 contains 14 residues. The V gene end was trimmed by 0 bases and the J gene end by 5 bases; junction bases not matched to a gene: 4. The CDR3 reads CSVEDHLAGDTQYF. In nucleotides, the CDR3 is TGCAGCGTTGAAGATCACCTAGCGGGAGATACGCAGTATTTT.

V is TRBV6-5 and J is TRBJ2-7; D remains ambiguous. Germline V gives CDR1 MNHEY, CDR2 SVGAGI. This CDR3 has 13 residues. The V end was cut by 0 bases, the J end by 0 bases, with 3 bases between. CDR3 amino acids: CASSYSTSYEQYF. DNA of the CDR3: TGTGCCAGCAGTTACTCTACCTCCTACGAGCAGTACTTC.

This rearrangement joins TRBV28 to TRBJ2-5, with 7 bases aligning to TRBD1. With V trimmed by 5 bases and J by 3 bases, 9 bases remained unmatched. Per germline, CDR1 MDHEN and CDR2 SYDVKM. CDR3 length: 15 residues. The CDR3 nucleotides are TGTGCCAGCAGTCCCCGTGGGACAGTTGAAGAGACCCAGTACTTC. It codes for CASSPRGTVEETQYF.

This chain joins TRBV7-3 and TRBJ2-1, with a weak D call TRBD2 (6 bases). CDR3 length: 16 amino acids. The V end lost 2 bases, the J end lost 0 bases, and 11 bases lay between the germline ends. In germline, CDR1 is SGHTA, CDR2 FQGTGA. CDR3 sequence (DNA): TGTGCCAGCAGCTTACGGGGGATCAGCTCCTACAATGAGCAGTTCTTC. It translates to CASSLRGISSYNEQFF.

This chain links TRBV5-1 with TRBJ1-1, with unresolved D. The germline CDR1 and CDR2 sequences are SGHRS and YFSETQ. V was shortened by 1 base and J by 1 base, with 5 bases between the two germline ends. CDR3 length: 13 residues. The CDR3 is CASSLRENTEAFF. CDR3 bases: TGCGCCAGCAGCTTGAGGGAGAACACTGAAGCTTTCTTT.